The sequence of this T cell receptor beta chain was determined in a study of beta chain features in type 1 diabetes. CDR3 size: 15 residues. Germline V gives CDR1 SGDLS, CDR2 YYNGEE. This clone showed up just a few times. All of the isolated RNA was reverse transcribed, so expressed TCRB transcripts were sequenced. The method was immunoSEQ multiplex PCR; TCRdb's version includes in-frame clones alone and lacks a portion of them. The sample has 300,000 to 400,000 clones; over 10% are singletons. The clonotype was recovered from a young man in good health. This rearrangement joins TRBV9 to TRBJ2-5; 11 nucleotides align to TRBD2. The J call may not be correct, given that the DNA end is closer to TRBJ2-7. Sequencing was done on a sample of naive CD4+ T cells from blood. Here the CDR3 reads CASSAGTSGPYEQYF. The CDR3 coding sequence is TGTGCCAGCAGCGCCGGGACTAGCGGACCCTACGAGCAGTACTTC.